The 22 T cell receptor beta chains reported below all come from one sample, sequenced in a study of blood T cell repertoires in COVID-19. Generated by immunoSEQ multiplex PCR, the TCRdb table keeps only in-frame clones and is missing some. The table has under 400,000 clones, about 86% seen once; the top ten hold approximately 4.6%. Sequenced material: PBMCs or T cells enriched from blood (not recorded which). Receptor source: a woman aged 40-49 years with acute COVID-19.

The chain links TRBV2 to TRBJ1-1; tentative D call: TRBD1 (5 bases). The V end lost 4 bases, the J end lost 4 bases, and 13 bases lay between the germline ends. The length of the CDR3 is 14 residues. Germline V gives CDR1 SNHLY, CDR2 FYNNEI. The CDR3 DNA reads TGTGCCAGCAGTGCGTTCAGGGAGGCCACTGAAGCTTTCTTT. Its translation is CASSAFREATEAFF. The full variable domain, completed using reference TRBV2 and TRBJ1-1, is EPEVTQTPSHQVTQMGQEVILRCVPISNHLYFYWYRQILGQKVEFLVSFYNNEISEKSEIFDDQFSVERPDGSNFTLKIRSTKLEDSAMYFCASSAFREATEAFFGQGTRLTVV.

The chain employs TRBV9 and TRBJ2-3; D is ambiguous. The CDR3 loop spans 15 amino acids. With 2 bases removed from V and 6 bases from J, the gap between germline ends came to 16 bases. Germline-derived CDR1 and CDR2 are SGDLS and YYNGEE. CDR3 amino acids: CASSVGSAGADTQYF. The DNA for the CDR3 is TGTGCCAGCAGCGTCGGCTCAGCCGGAGCGGATACGCAGTATTTT.

The chain has TRBV11-2 and TRBJ1-1, with 9 bases aligning to TRBD1. J lost 5 bases, V lost 3 bases, and 10 bases had no gene match. This CDR3 has 16 amino acids. From germline, CDR1 is SGHAT and CDR2 FQNNGV. The CDR3 region has the DNA TGTGCCAGCAGCTTTATGGGACAGGGCTTATGGACTGAAGCTTTCTTT. As protein: CASSFMGQGLWTEAFF.

CDR3 DNA sequence: TGTGCCAGCAGCTTAGCGCAGACAGGGGTAGGTGGCTACACCTTC. It encodes CASSLAQTGVGGYTF. The chain joins TRBV7-2 to TRBJ1-2; 8 nucleotides agree with TRBD1. Trimming removed 0 bases from V and 7 bases from J; junction bases left unmatched: 7. Germline assignment: CDR1 SGHTA and CDR2 FQGNSA. The CDR3 consists of 15 residues. Complete variable domain (other parts from reference TRBV7-2 and TRBJ1-2): GAGVSQSPSNKVTEKGKDVELRCDPISGHTALYWYRQSLGQGLEFLIYFQGNSAPDKSGLPSDRFSAERTGGSVSTLTIQRTQQEDSAVYLCASSLAQTGVGGYTFGSGTRLTVV.

J is TRBJ1-4 and V is TRBV5-6; tentative D call: TRBD1 (6 bases). CDR1 is SGHDT, CDR2 YYEEEE, per germline. V gave up 2 bases and J gave up 0 bases, with 11 bases separating them. The CDR3 has 16 residues. This CDR3 is CASSLLQGATNEKLFF. CDR3 coding DNA: TGTGCCAGCAGCTTACTACAGGGTGCAACTAATGAAAAACTGTTTTTT. The full variable domain, in which reference TRBV5-6 and TRBJ1-4 provide the parts outside the CDR3, is DAGVTQSPTHLIKTRGQQVTLRCSPKSGHDTVSWYQQALGQGPQFIFQYYEEEERQRGNFPDRFSGHQFPNYSSELNVNALLLGDSALYLCASSLLQGATNEKLFFGSGTQLSVL.

The genes are TRBV7-2 and TRBJ2-5; TRBD2 might be the D (6 bases). V gave up 1 base and J gave up 0 bases, with 15 bases separating them. This CDR3 comprises 17 residues. Germline V gene sequence: CDR1 SGHTA, CDR2 FQGNSA. CDR3 residues: CASSLVPSAGHQETQYF. CDR3 nucleotides: TGTGCCAGCAGCTTAGTACCGTCGGCGGGGCACCAAGAGACCCAGTACTTC.

A note on this clone: The sample holds other DNA sequences that translate to the same CDR3. The chain links TRBV29-1 to TRBJ1-4, with D unclear. Trimming pared 4 bases from V and 3 bases from J, leaving 6 bases between. Germline V gives CDR1 SQVTM, CDR2 ANQGSEA. The CDR3 is 12 amino acids. In DNA form, the CDR3 reads TGCAGCGTTGGGTCGGCTAATGAAAAACTGTTTTTT. Protein sequence: CSVGSANEKLFF.

The chain joins TRBV20-1 to TRBJ1-2; D is ambiguous. The CDR3 is made up of 11 amino acids. V was trimmed by 5 bases and J by 8 bases, leaving 12 bases between them. Germline V CDR1 and CDR2: DFQATT, SNEGSKA (reference sequence). For the CDR3, the DNA is TGCAGTGCTCACGGCCTCGGGGGCTACACCTTC. It yields the protein CSAHGLGGYTF.

CDR3: CASSANPYEQYF. The CDR3 bases are TGTGCCAGCAGCGCTAATCCCTACGAGCAGTACTTC. This sequence joins TRBV9 and TRBJ2-7, with D unresolved. Between the trimmed V and J ends, which lost 3 bases and 2 bases, there was a span of 6 bases. The CDR3 consists of 12 residues. Germline assignment: CDR1 SGDLS and CDR2 YYNGEE.

The V call is TRBV27, the J call TRBJ2-2, with D maybe TRBD2 (6 bases). This CDR3 comprises 15 residues. Trimming shortened V by 4 bases and J by 2 bases, and 11 bases separated the two germline ends. The germline V gene has CDR1 MNHEY and CDR2 SMNVEV (reference sequence). CDR3 nucleotide sequence: TGTGCCAGCAGTTCCCTGCGGGAAAACACCGGGGAGCTGTTTTTT. Its protein product is CASSSLRENTGELFF.

This rearrangement joins TRBV7-6 to TRBJ2-5; 7 bases are a match to TRBD1. CDR3 length: 15 amino acids. Germline trimming cut 3 bases from V and 4 bases from J; bases unmatched to any gene: 8. Germline values: CDR1 SGHVS, CDR2 FNYEAQ. This CDR3 is CASSFRDRWRETQYF. The DNA of the CDR3 is TGTGCCAGCAGCTTCCGGGACAGATGGAGAGAGACCCAGTACTTC.

The chain uses TRBV5-1 and TRBJ2-7; 10 bases are a match to TRBD1. The trim removed 0 bases at V and 6 bases at J, leaving 3 bases unmatched. This CDR3 spans 14 amino acids. Per the germline V gene, CDR1 is SGHRS and CDR2 is YFSETQ. The CDR3 loop reads CASSLGQGALEQYF. DNA for the CDR3: TGCGCCAGCAGCTTGGGACAGGGGGCTCTCGAGCAGTACTTC.

V gene TRBV4-1 combines with J gene TRBJ1-5; no reliable D call. V gave up 1 base and J gave up 0 bases, with 7 bases separating them. The CDR3 runs 15 residues. Looked up from germline, CDR1 is MGHRA and CDR2 is YSYEKL. CDR3 sequence reads: CASSQVEHSNQPQHF. The CDR3 nucleotides read TGCGCCAGCAGCCAAGTGGAGCATAGCAATCAGCCCCAGCATTTT.

This clone was counted only a few times. This sequence joins TRBV7-2 and TRBJ2-2, with D possibly TRBD2 on 5 matching bases. Germline CDR1 SGHTA, CDR2 FQGNSA. This CDR3 is 14 amino acids long. V was trimmed by 8 bases and J by 0 bases, leaving 10 bases between them. CDR3 nucleotides: TGTGCCAGCGGACGGGATGCGAACACCGGGGAGCTGTTTTTT. This encodes CASGRDANTGELFF.

The CDR3 region has the DNA TGCAGCGTTGAAGTCCGTGCGGGGGCGGTTGAGCAGTTCTTC. Translating gives CSVEVRAGAVEQFF. This chain connects TRBV29-1 to TRBJ2-1; tentatively, D is TRBD2 (7 bases). Per the germline V gene, CDR1 is SQVTM and CDR2 is ANQGSEA. This CDR3 contains 14 residues. V gave up 1 base and J gave up 9 bases, with 16 bases separating them.

The CDR3: CASSGLPSYEQYF. The CDR3 DNA is TGTGCCAGCAGTGGACTACCCTCCTACGAGCAGTACTTC. This chain joins TRBV7-9 and TRBJ2-7, with D perhaps TRBD2 (6 bases). The CDR3 is 13 residues long. Trimming took 6 bases from V and 0 from J, leaving 9 bases between them. Germline loops: CDR1 SEHNR, CDR2 FQNEAQ (reference sequence).

This chain uses TRBV7-8 with TRBJ2-1, with TRBD2 matching 11 bases. V trimming: 5 bases; J trimming: 4 bases; junction bases outside the gene matches: 7. CDR3 length: 16 residues. The germline V gene has CDR1 SGHVS and CDR2 FQNEAQ. The CDR3 region is CASSKLAGAIYNEQFF. CDR3 bases: TGTGCCAGCAGCAAACTAGCGGGAGCGATTTACAATGAGCAGTTCTTC.

The chain couples TRBV19 to TRBJ1-2, with TRBD1 identical over 10 bases. The CDR3 is 14 residues long. Germline assignment: CDR1 LNHDA and CDR2 SQIVND (reference sequence). Germline trimming cut 7 bases from V and 4 bases from J; bases unmatched to any gene: 6. CDR3 sequence reads: CASTRDRGFYGYTF. The CDR3 bases are TGTGCCAGTACCAGGGACAGGGGATTCTATGGCTACACCTTC.

The J gene is TRBJ1-1, the V gene TRBV4-3, with D unclear. The CDR3 has 14 residues. V was pared by 2 bases and J by 1 base, with 8 bases between. Germline-derived CDR1 and CDR2 are LGHNA and YSLEER. The CDR3 coding sequence is TGCGCCAGCAGCCAACGGGGATGGAACACTGAAGCTTTCTTT. Encoded protein: CASSQRGWNTEAFF.

The chain uses TRBV27 and TRBJ1-2; the D gene is possibly TRBD1 (6 bases). The CDR3 runs to 14 residues. The V end lost 2 bases, the J end lost 0 bases, and 7 bases lay between the germline ends. The germline CDR1 and CDR2 sequences are MNHEY and SMNVEV (reference sequence). CDR3 sequence: CASSLHRANYGYTF. The CDR3 nucleotides read TGTGCCAGCAGTTTACACAGGGCTAACTATGGCTACACCTTC.

The chain has TRBV4-3 and TRBJ1-2; no reliable D call. The CDR3 length is 14 residues. V lost 0 bases, J lost 4 bases, and 9 bases lay in between. Germline V gives CDR1 LGHNA, CDR2 YSLEER. The DNA for the CDR3 is TGCGCCAGCAGCCAAGATACCCAGGTCTATGGCTACACCTTC. Encoded protein: CASSQDTQVYGYTF.

The chain combines TRBV5-1 with TRBJ2-3, with a tentative D call TRBD1 (6 bases). The ends were cut back, 4 bases at V and 2 bases at J, with 14 bases in the middle. Germline values: CDR1 SGHRS, CDR2 YFSETQ. This CDR3 comprises 15 residues. The CDR3, as DNA: TGCGCCAGCAGCCTCCCGCAGGGGAACACAGATACGCAGTATTTT. It yields the protein CASSLPQGNTDTQYF. The variable domain in full, with the rest retrieved from reference TRBV5-1 and TRBJ2-3, is KAGVTQTPRYLIKTRGQQVTLSCSPISGHRSVSWYQQTPGQGLQFLFEYFSETQRNKGNFPGRFSGRQFSNSRSEMNVSTLELGDSALYLCASSLPQGNTDTQYFGPGTRLTVL.